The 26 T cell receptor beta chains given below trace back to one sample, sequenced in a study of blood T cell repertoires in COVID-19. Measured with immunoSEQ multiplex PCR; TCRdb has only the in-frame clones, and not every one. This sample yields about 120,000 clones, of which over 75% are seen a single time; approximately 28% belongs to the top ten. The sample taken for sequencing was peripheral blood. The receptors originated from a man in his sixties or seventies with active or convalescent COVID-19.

The CDR3 region is CASSIAQGYEQYF. The DNA of the CDR3 is TGTGCCAGTAGTATAGCACAGGGCTACGAGCAGTACTTC. The chain recombines TRBV19 with TRBJ2-7, with a tentative D call TRBD1 (6 bases). Germline CDR1 is LNHDA and CDR2 is SQIVND (reference sequence). V lost 1 base and J lost 3, with 7 bases in between. This CDR3 region has 13 residues.

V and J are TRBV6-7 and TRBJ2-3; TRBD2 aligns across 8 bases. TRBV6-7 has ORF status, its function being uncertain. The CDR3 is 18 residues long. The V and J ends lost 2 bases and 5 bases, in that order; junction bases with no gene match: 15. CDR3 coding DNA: TGTGCCAGCAGTTACCCCGTTACCACAAGCGGGAGTAAAGATACGCAGTATTTT. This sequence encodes CASSYPVTTSGSKDTQYF.

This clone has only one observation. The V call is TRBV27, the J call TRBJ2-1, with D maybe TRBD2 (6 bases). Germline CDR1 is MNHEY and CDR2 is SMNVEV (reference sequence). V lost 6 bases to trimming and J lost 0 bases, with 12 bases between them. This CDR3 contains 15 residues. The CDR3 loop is CASRVTEGSYNEQFF. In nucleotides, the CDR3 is TGTGCCAGCAGAGTTACGGAGGGCTCCTACAATGAGCAGTTCTTC.

CDR3 coding DNA: TGTGCCAGCAGCCCGCGAGTAGCGGGAGAACAAGAGACCCAGTACTTC. Translation gives CASSPRVAGEQETQYF. The chain combines TRBV7-8 with TRBJ2-5; 9 bases agree with TRBD2. The CDR3 extends over 16 amino acids. Germline-derived CDR1 and CDR2 are SGHVS and FQNEAQ. V shed 5 bases, J shed 2 bases, and the junction held 9 bases outside the gene matches.

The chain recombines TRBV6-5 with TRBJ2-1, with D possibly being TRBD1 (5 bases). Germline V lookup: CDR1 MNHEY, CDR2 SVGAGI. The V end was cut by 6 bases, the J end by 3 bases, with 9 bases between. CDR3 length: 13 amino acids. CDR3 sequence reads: CASSRTRYNEQFF. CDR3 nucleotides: TGTGCCAGCAGCCGGACACGCTACAATGAGCAGTTCTTC.

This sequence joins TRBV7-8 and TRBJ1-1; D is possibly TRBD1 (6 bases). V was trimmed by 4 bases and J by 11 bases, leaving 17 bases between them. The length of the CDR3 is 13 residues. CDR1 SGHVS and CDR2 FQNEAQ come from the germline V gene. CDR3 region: CASSWGARGEAFF. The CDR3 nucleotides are TGTGCCAGCAGCTGGGGGGCACGGGGGGAGGCTTTCTTT.

CDR3 sequence reads: CASSLGSQETQYF. The CDR3 DNA is TGCGCCAGCAGCTTGGGCAGTCAAGAGACCCAGTACTTC. V gene TRBV5-1 combines with J gene TRBJ2-5; D call uncertain. Germline CDR1 SGHRS, CDR2 YFSETQ. Deletions cut 0 bases from V and 2 bases from J, with 5 bases between. The CDR3 length is 13 residues. The entire variable domain, with the rest obtained from reference TRBV5-1 and TRBJ2-5, is as follows: KAGVTQTPRYLIKTRGQQVTLSCSPISGHRSVSWYQQTPGQGLQFLFEYFSETQRNKGNFPGRFSGRQFSNSRSEMNVSTLELGDSALYLCASSLGSQETQYFGPGTRLLVL.

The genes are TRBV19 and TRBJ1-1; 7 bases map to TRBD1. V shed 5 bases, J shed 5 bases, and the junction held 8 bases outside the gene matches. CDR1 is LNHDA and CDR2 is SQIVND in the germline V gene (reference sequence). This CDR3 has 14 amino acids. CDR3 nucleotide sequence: TGTGCCAGTAGTGTAACAGGGGCTAGGACTGAAGCTTTCTTT. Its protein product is CASSVTGARTEAFF.

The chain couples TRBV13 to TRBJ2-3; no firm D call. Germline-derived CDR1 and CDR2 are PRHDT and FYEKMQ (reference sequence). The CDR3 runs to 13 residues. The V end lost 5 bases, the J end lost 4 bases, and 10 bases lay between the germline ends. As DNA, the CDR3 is TGTGCCAGCAGCCCGAAGAGAGCAGATACGCAGTATTTT. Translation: CASSPKRADTQYF.

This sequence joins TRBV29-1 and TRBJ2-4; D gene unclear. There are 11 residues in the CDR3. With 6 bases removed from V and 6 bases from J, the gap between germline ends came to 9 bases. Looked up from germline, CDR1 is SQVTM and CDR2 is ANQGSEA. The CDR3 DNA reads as TGCAGCGTACTGAACTTAAACATTCAGTACTTC. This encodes CSVLNLNIQYF.

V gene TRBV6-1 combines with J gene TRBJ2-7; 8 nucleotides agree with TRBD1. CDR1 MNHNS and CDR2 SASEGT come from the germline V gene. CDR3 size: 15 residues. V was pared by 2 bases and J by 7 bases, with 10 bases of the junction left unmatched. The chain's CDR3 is CASSETGQGAGEQYF. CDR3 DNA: TGTGCCAGCAGTGAAACGGGGCAGGGGGCGGGAGAGCAGTACTTC.

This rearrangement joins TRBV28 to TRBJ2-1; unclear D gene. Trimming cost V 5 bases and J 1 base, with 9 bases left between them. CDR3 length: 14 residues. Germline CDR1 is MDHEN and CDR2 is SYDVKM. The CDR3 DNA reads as TGTGCCAGCAGTACCCTAATTTCCTACAATGAGCAGTTCTTC. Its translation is CASSTLISYNEQFF.

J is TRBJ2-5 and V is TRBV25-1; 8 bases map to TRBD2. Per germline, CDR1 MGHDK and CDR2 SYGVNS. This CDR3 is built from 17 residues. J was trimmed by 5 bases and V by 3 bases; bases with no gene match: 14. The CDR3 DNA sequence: TGTGCCAGCAGTGACCCCCCTCGCCGTACGGGGGGGGAGACCCAGTACTTC. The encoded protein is CASSDPPRRTGGETQYF. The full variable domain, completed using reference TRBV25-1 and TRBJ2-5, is EADIYQTPRYLVIGTGKKITLECSQTMGHDKMYWYQQDPGMELHLIHYSYGVNSTEKGDLSSESTVSRIRTEHFPLTLESARPSHTSQYLCASSDPPRRTGGETQYFGPGTRLLVL.

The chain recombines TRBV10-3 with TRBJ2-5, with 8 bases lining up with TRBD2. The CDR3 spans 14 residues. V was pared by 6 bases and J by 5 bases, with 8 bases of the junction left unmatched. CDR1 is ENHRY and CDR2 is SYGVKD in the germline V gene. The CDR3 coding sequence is TGTGCCATCAGCCCGGGACTAGTAGGGGAGACCCAGTACTTC. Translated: CAISPGLVGETQYF.

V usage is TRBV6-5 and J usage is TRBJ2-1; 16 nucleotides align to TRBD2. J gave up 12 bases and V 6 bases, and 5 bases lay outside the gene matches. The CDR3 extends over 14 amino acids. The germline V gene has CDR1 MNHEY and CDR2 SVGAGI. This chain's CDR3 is CASRPGLAGGGQFF. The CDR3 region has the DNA TGTGCCAGCAGGCCGGGACTAGCGGGAGGGGGGCAGTTCTTC.

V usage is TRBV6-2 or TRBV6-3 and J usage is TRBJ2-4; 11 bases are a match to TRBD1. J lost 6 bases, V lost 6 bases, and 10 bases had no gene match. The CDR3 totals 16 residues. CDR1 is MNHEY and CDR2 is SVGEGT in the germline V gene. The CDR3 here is CASSPQGQGAGNIQYF. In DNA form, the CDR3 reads TGTGCCAGCAGCCCCCAAGGACAGGGGGCGGGAAACATTCAGTACTTC.

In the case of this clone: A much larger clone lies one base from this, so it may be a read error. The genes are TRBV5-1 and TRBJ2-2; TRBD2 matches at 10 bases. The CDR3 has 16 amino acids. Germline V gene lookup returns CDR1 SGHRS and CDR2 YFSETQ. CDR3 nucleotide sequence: TGCGCCCGCAGGACTAGCGGCGGGGGAGGGACCGGGGAGCTGTTTTTT. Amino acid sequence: CARRTSGGGGTGELFF.

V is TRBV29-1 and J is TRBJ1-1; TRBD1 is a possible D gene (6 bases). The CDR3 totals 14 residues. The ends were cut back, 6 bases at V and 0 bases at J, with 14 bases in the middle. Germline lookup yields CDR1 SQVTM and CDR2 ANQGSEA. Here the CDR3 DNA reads TGCAGCGTGGGGGCAGGAACGATGAACACTGAAGCTTTCTTT. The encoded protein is CSVGAGTMNTEAFF.

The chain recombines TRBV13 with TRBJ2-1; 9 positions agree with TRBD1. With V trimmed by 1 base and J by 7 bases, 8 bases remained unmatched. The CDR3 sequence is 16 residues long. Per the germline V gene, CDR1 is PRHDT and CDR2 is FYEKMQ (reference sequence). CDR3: CASSLESGTGRNEQFF. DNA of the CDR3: TGTGCCAGCAGCTTAGAATCCGGGACAGGGCGTAATGAGCAGTTCTTC.

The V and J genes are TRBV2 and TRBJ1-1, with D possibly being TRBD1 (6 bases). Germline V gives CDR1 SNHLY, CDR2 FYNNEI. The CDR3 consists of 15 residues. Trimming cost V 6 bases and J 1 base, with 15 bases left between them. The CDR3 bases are TGTGCCAGCAGGCCTCCGGGGGGACAGAACACTGAAGCTTTCTTT. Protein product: CASRPPGGQNTEAFF.

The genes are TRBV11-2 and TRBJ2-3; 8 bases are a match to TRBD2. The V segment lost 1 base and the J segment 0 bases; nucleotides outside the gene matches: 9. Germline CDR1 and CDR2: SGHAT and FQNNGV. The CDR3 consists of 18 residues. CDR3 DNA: TGTGCCAGCAGCTTAGGTCCGGGAGGGAGAACTAGCACAGATACGCAGTATTTT. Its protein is CASSLGPGGRTSTDTQYF.

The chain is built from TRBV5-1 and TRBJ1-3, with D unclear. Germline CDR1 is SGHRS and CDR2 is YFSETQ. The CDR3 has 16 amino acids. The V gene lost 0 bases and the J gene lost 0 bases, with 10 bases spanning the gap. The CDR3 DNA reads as TGCGCCAGCAGCTTGGATGGCGGGAGCTCTGGAAACACCATATATTTT. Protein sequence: CASSLDGGSSGNTIYF. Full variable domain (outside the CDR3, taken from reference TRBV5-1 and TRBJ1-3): KAGVTQTPRYLIKTRGQQVTLSCSPISGHRSVSWYQQTPGQGLQFLFEYFSETQRNKGNFPGRFSGRQFSNSRSEMNVSTLELGDSALYLCASSLDGGSSGNTIYFGEGSWLTVV.

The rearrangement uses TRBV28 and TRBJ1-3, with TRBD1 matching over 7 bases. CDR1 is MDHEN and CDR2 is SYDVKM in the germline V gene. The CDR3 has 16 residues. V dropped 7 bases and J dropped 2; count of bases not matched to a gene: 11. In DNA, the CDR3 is TGTGCCAGCAATTCTGGACTCGGGACAGCTGGAAACACCATATATTTT. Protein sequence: CASNSGLGTAGNTIYF.

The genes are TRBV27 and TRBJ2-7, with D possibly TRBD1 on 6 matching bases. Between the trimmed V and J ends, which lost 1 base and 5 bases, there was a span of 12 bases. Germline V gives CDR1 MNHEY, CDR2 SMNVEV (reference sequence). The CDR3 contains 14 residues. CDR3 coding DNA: TGTGCCAGCAGTTTATTGTCTCAGGGGAACGAGCAGTACTTC. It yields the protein CASSLLSQGNEQYF.

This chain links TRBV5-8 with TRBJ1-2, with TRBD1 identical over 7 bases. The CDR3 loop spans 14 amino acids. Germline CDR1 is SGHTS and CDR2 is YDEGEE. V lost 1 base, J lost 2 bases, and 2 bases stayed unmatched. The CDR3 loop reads CASSLTGANYGYTF. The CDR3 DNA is TGTGCCAGCAGCTTGACAGGGGCAAACTATGGCTACACCTTC. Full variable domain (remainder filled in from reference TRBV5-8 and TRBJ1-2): EAGVTQSPTHLIKTRGQQATLRCSPISGHTSVYWYQQALGLGLQFLLWYDEGEERNRGNFPPRFSGRQFPNYSSELNVNALELEDSALYLCASSLTGANYGYTFGSGTRLTVV.

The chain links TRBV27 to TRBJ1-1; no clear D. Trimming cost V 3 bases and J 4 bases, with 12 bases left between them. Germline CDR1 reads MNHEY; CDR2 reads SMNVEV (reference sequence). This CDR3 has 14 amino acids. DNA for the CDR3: TGTGCCAGCAGTTTTGTCGGACTCAGCACTGAAGCTTTCTTT. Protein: CASSFVGLSTEAFF.